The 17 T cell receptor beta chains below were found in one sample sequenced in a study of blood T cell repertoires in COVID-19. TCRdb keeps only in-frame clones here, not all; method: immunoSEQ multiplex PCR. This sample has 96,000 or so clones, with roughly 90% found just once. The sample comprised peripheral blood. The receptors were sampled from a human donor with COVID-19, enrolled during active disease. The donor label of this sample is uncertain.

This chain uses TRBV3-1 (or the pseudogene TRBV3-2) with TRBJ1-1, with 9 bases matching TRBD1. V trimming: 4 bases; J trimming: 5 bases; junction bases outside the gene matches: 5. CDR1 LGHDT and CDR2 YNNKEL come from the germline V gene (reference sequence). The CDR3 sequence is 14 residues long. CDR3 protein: CASSRGQGETEAFF. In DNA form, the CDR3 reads TGTGCCAGCAGCCGGGGACAGGGAGAAACTGAAGCTTTCTTT.

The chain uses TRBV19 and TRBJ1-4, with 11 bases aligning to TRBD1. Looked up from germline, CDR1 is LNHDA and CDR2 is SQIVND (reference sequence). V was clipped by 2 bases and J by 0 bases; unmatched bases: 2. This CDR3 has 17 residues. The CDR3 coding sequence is TGTGCCAGTAGTATACGGGGACAGGGGGCAACTAATGAAAAACTGTTTTTT. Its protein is CASSIRGQGATNEKLFF.

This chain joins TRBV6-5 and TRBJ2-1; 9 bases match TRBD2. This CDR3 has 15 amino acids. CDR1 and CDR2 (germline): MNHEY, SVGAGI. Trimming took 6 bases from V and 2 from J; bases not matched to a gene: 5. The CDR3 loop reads CASSKERGAYNEQFF. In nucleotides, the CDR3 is TGTGCCAGCAGCAAAGAGCGGGGGGCCTACAATGAGCAGTTCTTC.

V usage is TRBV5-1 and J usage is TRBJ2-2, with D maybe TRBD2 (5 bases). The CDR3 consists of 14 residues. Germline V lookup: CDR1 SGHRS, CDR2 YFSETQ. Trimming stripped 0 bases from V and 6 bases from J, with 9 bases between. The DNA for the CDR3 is TGCGCCAGCAGCTTGGGCCAGGAGGCCGGGGAGCTGTTTTTT. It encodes CASSLGQEAGELFF.

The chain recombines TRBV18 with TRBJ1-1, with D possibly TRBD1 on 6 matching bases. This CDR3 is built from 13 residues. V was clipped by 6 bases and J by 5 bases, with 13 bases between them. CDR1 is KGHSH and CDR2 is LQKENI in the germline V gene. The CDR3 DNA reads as TGTGCCAGCTCGCTAACAGGGTTTACTGAAGCTTTCTTT. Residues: CASSLTGFTEAFF.

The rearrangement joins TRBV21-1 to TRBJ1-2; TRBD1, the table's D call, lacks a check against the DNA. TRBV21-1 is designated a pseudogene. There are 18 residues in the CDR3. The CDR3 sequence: CASSTIRRDRVLTDGYTF. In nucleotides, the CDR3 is TGTGCCAGCAGCACTATCCGCCGGGACAGGGTTCTGACGGATGGCTACACCTTC.

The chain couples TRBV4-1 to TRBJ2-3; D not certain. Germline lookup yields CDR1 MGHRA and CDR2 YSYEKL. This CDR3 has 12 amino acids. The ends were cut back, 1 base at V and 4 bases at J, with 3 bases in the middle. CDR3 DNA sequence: TGCGCCAGCAGCCAAGTAGCAGATACGCAGTATTTT. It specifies CASSQVADTQYF.

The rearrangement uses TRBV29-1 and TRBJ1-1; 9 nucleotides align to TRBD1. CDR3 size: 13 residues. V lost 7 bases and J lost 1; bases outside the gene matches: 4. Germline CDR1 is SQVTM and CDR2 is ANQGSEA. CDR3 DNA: TGCAGCGGGCGGACAGGGGAGAACACTGAAGCTTTCTTT. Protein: CSGRTGENTEAFF.

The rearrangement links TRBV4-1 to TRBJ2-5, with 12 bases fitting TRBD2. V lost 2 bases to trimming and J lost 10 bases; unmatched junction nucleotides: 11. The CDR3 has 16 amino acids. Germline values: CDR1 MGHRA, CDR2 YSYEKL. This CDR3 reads CASSQPAGLAGRHQYF. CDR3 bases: TGCGCCAGCAGCCAACCCGCCGGACTAGCGGGGCGCCACCAGTACTTC.

DNA of the CDR3: TGTGCCAGCAGCTTAGCAGGGGGCGAAAATAATTCACCCCTCCACTTT. Its protein product is CASSLAGGENNSPLHF. V gene TRBV7-3 combines with J gene TRBJ1-6; 8 bases are a match to TRBD1. Germline lookup yields CDR1 SGHTA and CDR2 FQGTGA. The CDR3 has 16 residues. V lost 2 bases, J lost 5 bases, and 5 bases stayed unmatched. The full variable domain, completed using reference TRBV7-3 and TRBJ1-6, is GAGVSQTPSNKVTEKGKYVELRCDPISGHTALYWYRQSLGQGPEFLIYFQGTGAADDSGLPNDRFFAVRPEGSVSTLKIQRTERGDSAVYLCASSLAGGENNSPLHFGNGTRLTVT.

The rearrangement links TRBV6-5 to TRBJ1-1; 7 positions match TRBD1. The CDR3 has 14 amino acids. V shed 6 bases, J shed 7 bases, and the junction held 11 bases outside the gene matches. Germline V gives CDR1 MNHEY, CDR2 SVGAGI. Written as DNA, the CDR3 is TGTGCCAGCAGGCGACCGGGGCCAGGGGGTGAAGCTTTCTTT. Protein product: CASRRPGPGGEAFF.

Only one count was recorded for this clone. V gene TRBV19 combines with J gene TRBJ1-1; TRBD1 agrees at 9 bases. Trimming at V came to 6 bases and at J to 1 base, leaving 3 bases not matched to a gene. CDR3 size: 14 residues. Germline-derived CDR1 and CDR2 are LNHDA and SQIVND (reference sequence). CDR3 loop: CASRGTGWNTEAFF. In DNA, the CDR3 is TGTGCCAGTAGGGGGACAGGGTGGAACACTGAAGCTTTCTTT.

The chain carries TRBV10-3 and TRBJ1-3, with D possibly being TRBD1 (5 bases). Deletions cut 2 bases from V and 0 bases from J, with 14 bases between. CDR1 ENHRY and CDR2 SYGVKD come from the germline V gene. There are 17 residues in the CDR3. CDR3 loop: CAISELSAGFSGNTIYF. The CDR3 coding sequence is TGTGCCATCAGTGAGCTTTCTGCAGGGTTCTCTGGAAACACCATATATTTT.

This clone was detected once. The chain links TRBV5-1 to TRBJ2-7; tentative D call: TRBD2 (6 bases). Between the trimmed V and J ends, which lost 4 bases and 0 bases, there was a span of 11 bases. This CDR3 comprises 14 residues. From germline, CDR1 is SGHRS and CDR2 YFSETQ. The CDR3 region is CASSRDSGSYEQYF. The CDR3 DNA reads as TGCGCCAGCAGCAGGGACTCCGGCTCCTACGAGCAGTACTTC.

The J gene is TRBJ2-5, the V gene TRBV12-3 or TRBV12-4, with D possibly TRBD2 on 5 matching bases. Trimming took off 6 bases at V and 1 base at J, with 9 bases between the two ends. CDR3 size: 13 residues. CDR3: CASRNGLQETQYF. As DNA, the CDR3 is TGTGCCAGCAGAAACGGACTCCAAGAGACCCAGTACTTC.

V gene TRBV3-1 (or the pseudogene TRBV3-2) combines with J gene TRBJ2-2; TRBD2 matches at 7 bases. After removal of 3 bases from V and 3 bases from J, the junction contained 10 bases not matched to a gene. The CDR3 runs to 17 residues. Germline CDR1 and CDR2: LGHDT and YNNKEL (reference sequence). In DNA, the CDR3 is TGTGCCAGCAGCCAGCTCCGCGGGAGTGTAGACACCGGGGAGCTGTTTTTT. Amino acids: CASSQLRGSVDTGELFF.

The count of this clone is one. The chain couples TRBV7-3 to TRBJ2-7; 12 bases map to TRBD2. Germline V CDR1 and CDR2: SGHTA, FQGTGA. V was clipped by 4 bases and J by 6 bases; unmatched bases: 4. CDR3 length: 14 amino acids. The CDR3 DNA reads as TGTGCCAGCAGCTCTAGCGGGGGGGCCCCCGAGCAGTACTTC. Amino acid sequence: CASSSSGGAPEQYF.